The clone carrying this T cell receptor beta chain has more than one count but fewer than ten. The sample belongs to a study of long-term antiretroviral therapy in people with HIV. Survey level was the resolution at which the v3.0 immunoSEQ assay ran. A target of roughly 35,000-50,000 T-cell genomes per sample was set for sequencing. Generated by immunoSEQ multiplex PCR, the TCRdb table keeps only in-frame clones and is missing some. The repertoire holds about 30,000 clones, with 75% to 90% as singletons. The source of this sequence is a man over 45 with HIV. The sequencing used unsorted PBMCs, collected 3.2 years before starting antiretroviral therapy.

In DNA, the CDR3 is TGTGCCAGCAGTTACTCGTTAGGATTAGAGACCCAGTACTTC. This translates into CASSYSLGLETQYF. J is TRBJ2-5 and V is TRBV6-5; D gene unclear. Germline loops: CDR1 MNHEY, CDR2 SVGAGI. The CDR3 spans 14 residues. V was shortened by 0 bases and J by 4 bases, with 9 bases between the two germline ends.